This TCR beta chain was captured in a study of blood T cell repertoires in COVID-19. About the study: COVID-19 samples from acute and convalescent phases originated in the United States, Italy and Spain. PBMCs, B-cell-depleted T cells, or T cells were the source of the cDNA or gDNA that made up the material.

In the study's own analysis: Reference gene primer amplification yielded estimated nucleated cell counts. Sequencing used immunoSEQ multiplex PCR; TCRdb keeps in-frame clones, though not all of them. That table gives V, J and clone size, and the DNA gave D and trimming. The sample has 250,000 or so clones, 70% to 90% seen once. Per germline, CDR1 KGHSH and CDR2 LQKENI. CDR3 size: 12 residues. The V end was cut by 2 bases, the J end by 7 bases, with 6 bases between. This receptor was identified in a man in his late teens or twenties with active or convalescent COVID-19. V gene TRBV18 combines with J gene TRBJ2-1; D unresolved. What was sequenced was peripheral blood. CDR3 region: CASSPTLNEQFF. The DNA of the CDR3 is TGTGCCAGCTCACCAACTTTGAATGAGCAGTTCTTC.